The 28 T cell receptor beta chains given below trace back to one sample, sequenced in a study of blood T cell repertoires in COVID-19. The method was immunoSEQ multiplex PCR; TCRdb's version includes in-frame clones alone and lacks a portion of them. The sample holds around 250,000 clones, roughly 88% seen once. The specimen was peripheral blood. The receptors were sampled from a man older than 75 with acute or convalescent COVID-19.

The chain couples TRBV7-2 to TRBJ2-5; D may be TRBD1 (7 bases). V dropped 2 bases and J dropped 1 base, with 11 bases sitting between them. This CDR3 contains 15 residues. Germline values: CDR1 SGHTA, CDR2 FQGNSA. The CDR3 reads CASSLQGGPQETQYF. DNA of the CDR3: TGTGCCAGCAGCTTACAGGGGGGTCCCCAAGAGACCCAGTACTTC.

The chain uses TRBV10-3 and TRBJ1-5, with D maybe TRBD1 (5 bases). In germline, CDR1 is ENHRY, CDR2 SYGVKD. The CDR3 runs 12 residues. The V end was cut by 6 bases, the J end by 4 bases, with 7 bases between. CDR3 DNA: TGTGCCATCAGCCAGGGAAATCAGCCCCAGCATTTT. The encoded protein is CAISQGNQPQHF.

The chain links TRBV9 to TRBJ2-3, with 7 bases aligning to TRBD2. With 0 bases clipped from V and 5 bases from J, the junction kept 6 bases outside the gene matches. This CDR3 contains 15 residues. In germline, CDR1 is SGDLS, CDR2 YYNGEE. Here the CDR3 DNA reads TGTGCCAGCAGCGTAGGCGTAGGGAGGGAAGATACGCAGTATTTT. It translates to CASSVGVGREDTQYF.

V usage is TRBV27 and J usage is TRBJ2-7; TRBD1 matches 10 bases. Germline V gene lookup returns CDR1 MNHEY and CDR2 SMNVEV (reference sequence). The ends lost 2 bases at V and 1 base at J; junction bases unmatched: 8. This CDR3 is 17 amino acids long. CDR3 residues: CASSLTTGTGVSYEQYF. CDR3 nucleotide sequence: TGTGCCAGCAGTTTAACCACCGGGACAGGGGTATCCTACGAGCAGTACTTC.

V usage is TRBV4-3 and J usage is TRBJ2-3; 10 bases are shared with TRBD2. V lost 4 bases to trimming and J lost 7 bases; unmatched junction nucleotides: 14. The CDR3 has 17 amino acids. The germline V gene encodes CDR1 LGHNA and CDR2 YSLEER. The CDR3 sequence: CASSLSNTAGGPNTQYF. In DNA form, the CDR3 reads TGCGCCAGCAGCCTCTCCAATACAGCGGGGGGGCCTAATACGCAGTATTTT.

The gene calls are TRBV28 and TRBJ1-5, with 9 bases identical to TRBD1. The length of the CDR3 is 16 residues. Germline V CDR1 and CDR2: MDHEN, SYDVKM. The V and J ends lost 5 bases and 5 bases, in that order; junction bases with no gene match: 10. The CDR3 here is CASSRITGTGYQPQHF. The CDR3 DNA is TGTGCCAGCAGTCGAATTACCGGGACAGGGTATCAGCCCCAGCATTTT.

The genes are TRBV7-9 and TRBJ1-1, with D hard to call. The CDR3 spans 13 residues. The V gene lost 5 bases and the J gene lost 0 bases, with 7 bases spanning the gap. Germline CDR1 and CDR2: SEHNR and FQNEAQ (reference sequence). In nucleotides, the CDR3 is TGTGCCAGCAGCCATTACATGAACACTGAAGCTTTCTTT. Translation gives CASSHYMNTEAFF.

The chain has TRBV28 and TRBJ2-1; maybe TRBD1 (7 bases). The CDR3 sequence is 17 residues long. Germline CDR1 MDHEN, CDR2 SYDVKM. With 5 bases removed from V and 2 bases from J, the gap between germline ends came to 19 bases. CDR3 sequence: CASSPQGGGIAYNEQFF. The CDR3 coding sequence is TGTGCCAGCAGTCCTCAAGGGGGCGGGATCGCCTACAATGAGCAGTTCTTC.

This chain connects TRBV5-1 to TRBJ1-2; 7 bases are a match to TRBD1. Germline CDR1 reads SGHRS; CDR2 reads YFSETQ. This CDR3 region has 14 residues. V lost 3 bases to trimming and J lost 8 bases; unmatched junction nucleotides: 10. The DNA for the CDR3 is TGCGCCAGCAGCTCGGAGAGACAGGGTGAAGGCTACACCTTC. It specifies CASSSERQGEGYTF.

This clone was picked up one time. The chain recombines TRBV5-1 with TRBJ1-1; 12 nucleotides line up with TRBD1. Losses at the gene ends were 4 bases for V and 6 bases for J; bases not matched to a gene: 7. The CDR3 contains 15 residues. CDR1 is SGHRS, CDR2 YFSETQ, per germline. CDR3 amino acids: CASSGLGQGASEAFF. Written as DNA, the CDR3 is TGCGCCAGCAGCGGGCTGGGACAGGGGGCCTCTGAAGCTTTCTTT.

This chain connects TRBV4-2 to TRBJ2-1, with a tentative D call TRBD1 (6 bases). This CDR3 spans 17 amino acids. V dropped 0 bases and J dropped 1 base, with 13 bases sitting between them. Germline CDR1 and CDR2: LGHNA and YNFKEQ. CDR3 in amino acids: CASSQDVTRGSYNEQFF. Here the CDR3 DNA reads TGTGCCAGCAGCCAAGACGTAACTAGGGGGTCCTACAATGAGCAGTTCTTC.

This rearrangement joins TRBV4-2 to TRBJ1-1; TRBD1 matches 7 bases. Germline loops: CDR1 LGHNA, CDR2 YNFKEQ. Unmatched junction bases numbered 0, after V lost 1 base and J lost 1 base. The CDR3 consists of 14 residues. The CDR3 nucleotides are TGTGCCAGCAGCCAAGGGGACAGGAACACTGAAGCTTTCTTT. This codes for CASSQGDRNTEAFF.

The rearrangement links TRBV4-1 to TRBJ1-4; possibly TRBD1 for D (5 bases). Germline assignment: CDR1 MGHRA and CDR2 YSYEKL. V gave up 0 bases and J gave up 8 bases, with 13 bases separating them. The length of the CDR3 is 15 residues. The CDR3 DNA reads TGCGCCAGCAGCCAAGAAAGACAGATCACCGAAAAACTGTTTTTT. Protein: CASSQERQITEKLFF.

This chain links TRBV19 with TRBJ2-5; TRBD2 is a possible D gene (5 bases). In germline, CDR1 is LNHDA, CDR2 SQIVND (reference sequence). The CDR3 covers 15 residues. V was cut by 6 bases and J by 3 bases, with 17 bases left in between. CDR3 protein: CASSQGGGSEETQYF. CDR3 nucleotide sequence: TGTGCCAGTAGCCAAGGAGGTGGATCCGAAGAGACCCAGTACTTC.

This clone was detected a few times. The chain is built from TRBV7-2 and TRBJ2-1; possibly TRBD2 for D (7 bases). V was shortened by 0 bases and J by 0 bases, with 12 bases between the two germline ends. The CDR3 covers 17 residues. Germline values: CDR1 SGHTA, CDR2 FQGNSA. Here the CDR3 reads CASSLAGGGSSYNEQFF. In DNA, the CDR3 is TGTGCCAGCAGCTTAGCAGGGGGGGGTAGCTCCTACAATGAGCAGTTCTTC.

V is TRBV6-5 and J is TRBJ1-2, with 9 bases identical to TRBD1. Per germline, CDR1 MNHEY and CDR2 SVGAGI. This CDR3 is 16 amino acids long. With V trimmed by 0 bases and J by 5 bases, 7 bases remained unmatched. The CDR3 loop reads CASSYSRDRAGYGYTF. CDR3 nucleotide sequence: TGTGCCAGCAGTTACTCTCGGGACAGGGCGGGGTATGGCTACACCTTC.

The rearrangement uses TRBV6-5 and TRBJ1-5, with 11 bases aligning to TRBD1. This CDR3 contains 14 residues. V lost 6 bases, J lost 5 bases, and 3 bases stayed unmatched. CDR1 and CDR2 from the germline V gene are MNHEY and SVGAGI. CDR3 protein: CASSRDRGDQPQHF. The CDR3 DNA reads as TGTGCCAGCAGCCGGGACAGGGGGGATCAGCCCCAGCATTTT.

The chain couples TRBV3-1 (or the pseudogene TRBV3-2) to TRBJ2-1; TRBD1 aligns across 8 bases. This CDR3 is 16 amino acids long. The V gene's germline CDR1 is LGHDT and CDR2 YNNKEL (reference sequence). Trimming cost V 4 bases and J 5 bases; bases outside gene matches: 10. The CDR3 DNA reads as TGTGCCAGCAGCCTAATGACAGGGGCCACCAACAATGAGCAGTTCTTC. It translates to CASSLMTGATNNEQFF.

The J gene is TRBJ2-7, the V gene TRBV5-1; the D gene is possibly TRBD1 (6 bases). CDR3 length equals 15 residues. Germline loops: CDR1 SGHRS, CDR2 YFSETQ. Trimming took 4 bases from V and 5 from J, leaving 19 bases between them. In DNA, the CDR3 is TGCGCCAGCAGCGGGAGAGACAGGTTAGGAGACGAGCAGTACTTC. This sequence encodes CASSGRDRLGDEQYF.

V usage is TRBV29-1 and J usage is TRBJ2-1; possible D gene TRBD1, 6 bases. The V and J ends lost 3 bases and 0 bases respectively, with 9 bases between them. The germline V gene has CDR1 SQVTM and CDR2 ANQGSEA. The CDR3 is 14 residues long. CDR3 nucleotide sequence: TGCAGCGTTGAGACAGGTAACTCCTACAATGAGCAGTTCTTC. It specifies CSVETGNSYNEQFF.

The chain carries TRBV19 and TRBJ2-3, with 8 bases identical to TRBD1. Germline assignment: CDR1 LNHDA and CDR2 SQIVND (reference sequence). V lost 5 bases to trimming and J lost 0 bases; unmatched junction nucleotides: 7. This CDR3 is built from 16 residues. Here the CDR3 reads CASSPTGGWSTDTQYF. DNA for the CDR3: TGTGCCAGTAGTCCTACAGGGGGATGGAGCACAGATACGCAGTATTTT.

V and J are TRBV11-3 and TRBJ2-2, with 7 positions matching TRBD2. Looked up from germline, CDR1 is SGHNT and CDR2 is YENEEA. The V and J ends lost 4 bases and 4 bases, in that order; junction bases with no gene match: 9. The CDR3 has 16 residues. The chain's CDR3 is CASSWEGPRGTGELFF. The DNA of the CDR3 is TGTGCCAGCAGCTGGGAGGGCCCCCGGGGCACCGGGGAGCTGTTTTTT. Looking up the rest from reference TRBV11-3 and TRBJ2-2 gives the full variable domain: EAGVVQSPRYKIIEKKQPVAFWCNPISGHNTLYWYLQNLGQGPELLIRYENEEAVDDSQLPKDRFSAERLKGVDSTLKIQPAELGDSAVYLCASSWEGPRGTGELFFGEGSRLTVL.

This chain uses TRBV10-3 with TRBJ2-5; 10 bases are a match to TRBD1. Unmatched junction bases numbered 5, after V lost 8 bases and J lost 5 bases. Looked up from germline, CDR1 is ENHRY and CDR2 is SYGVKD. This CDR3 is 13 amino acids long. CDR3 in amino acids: CAIRQGAWETQYF. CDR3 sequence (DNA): TGTGCCATCCGACAGGGGGCGTGGGAGACCCAGTACTTC.

DNA for the CDR3: TGTGCCAGCAGTGAAGCGGGACAGGGACTAGAGACCCAGTACTTC. It is translated as CASSEAGQGLETQYF. V is TRBV2 and J is TRBJ2-5; TRBD1 matches at 9 bases. V was clipped by 0 bases and J by 4 bases; unmatched bases: 3. Germline values: CDR1 SNHLY, CDR2 FYNNEI. There are 15 residues in the CDR3.

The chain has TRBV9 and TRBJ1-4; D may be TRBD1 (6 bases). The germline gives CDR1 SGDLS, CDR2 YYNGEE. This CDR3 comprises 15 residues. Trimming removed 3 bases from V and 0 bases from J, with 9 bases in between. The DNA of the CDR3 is TGTGCCAGCAGCGGCACAGGGACAACTAATGAAAAACTGTTTTTT. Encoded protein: CASSGTGTTNEKLFF. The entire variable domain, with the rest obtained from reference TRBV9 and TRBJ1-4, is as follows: DSGVTQTPKHLITATGQRVTLRCSPRSGDLSVYWYQQSLDQGLQFLIQYYNGEERAKGNILERFSAQQFPDLHSELNLSSLELGDSALYFCASSGTGTTNEKLFFGSGTQLSVL.

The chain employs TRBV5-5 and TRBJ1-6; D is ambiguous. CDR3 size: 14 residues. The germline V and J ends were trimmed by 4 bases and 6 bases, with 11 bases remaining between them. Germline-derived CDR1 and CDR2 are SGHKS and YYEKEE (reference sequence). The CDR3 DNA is TGTGCCAGCAGCCTTGGGAGTCGTAATTCACCCCTCCACTTT. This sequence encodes CASSLGSRNSPLHF.

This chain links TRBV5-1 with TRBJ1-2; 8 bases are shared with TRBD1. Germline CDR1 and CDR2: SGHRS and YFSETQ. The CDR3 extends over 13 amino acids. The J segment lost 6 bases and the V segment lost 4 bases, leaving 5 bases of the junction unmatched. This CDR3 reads CASSLQTGDGYTF. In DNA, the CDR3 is TGCGCCAGCAGCCTCCAGACAGGGGATGGCTACACCTTC.

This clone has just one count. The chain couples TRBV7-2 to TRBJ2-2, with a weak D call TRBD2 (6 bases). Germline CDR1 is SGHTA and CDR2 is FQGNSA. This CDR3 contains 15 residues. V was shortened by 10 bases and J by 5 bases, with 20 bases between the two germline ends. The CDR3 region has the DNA TGTGCCACCGAGGGCGGGGCGATAAGGACCGGGGAGCTGTTTTTT. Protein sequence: CATEGGAIRTGELFF.